The clone carrying this T cell receptor (beta chain) appeared a few times. Other DNA sequences within the sample encode an identical CDR3. The sample originates from a study of shared clonotypes between healthy human individuals. The CDR3 is made up of 13 amino acids. V dropped 5 bases and J dropped 2 bases, with 9 bases sitting between them. Per the germline V gene, CDR1 is MNHEY and CDR2 is SMNVEV (reference sequence). The protocol was immunoSEQ multiplex PCR, while the TCRdb copy is restricted to in-frame clones and leaves out a portion. The sample yields some 2.3 million clones, 90% to 95% seen once.

The J gene is TRBJ1-1, the V gene TRBV27; possibly TRBD1 for D (6 bases). The TCR was taken from a man aged 18 to 30 in good health. Some clones in this sample may be carry-over from other donors' samples. The sequenced material came from naive CD4+ T cells from PBMCs. The subset denotes: CD45RA+ positively selected. DNA of the CDR3: TGTGCCAGCAGTGGAGGGGGAAACACTGAAGCTTTCTTT. It specifies CASSGGGNTEAFF.